This T cell receptor beta chain came from a study of post-analysis software for immune sequencing data. Overall study findings and caveats: In patients, a few TRBV segments were more frequent than in controls, with TRBV5-6, TRBV5-1 and TRBV20-1 among them.

As for this clonotype: As yet, its antigen is unknown.

Researchers reported that TCR beta cDNA libraries carried unique molecular identifiers. Each CDR3 protein gets one entry after TCRdb re-called the PCR reads with MiXCR. The data contain 600,000 to 700,000 distinct CDR3 sequences, more than 50% of them seen just once; the ten biggest clones take up 11%. CDR1 and CDR2 (germline): SGHTA, FQGNSA. The CDR3 sequence is 14 residues long. V was cut by 1 base and J by 9 bases, with 13 bases left in between. Sequences were obtained from blood. This chain connects TRBV7-2 to TRBJ2-4; unclear D gene. This receptor was taken from a girl aged 2 to 10 with multiple sclerosis. Here the CDR3 reads CASSLGVLNGIQYF. The CDR3 coding sequence is TGTGCCAGCAGCTTAGGAGTTCTAAACGGCATTCAGTACTTC.